This TCR beta chain originates from a study of blood T cell repertoires in COVID-19. About the research overall: Material from acute and convalescent COVID-19 was sourced from the United States, Italy and Spain. PBMCs, B-cell-depleted T cells, or T cells were the source of the cDNA or gDNA that made up the material.

The V gene's germline CDR1 is SGHRS and CDR2 YFSETQ. CDR3 length: 15 residues. V lost 0 bases and J lost 5, with 9 bases in between. This clone was observed a few times. In the study's own analysis: From reference gene primer amplification, estimates of nucleated cell counts were derived. TCRdb keeps only in-frame clones here, not all; method: immunoSEQ multiplex PCR. V and J calls and clone size are those listed in that table; D and trimming were worked out from the DNA. Of 170,000 or so clones listed, more than 70% are singletons. The sequence came from a man aged 18 to 35 with active or convalescent COVID-19. The sample taken for sequencing was peripheral blood. This rearrangement joins TRBV5-1 to TRBJ1-6; a possible D gene is TRBD1 (5 bases). The CDR3 DNA follows: TGCGCCAGCAGCTTGGCCAGGGCCGATAATTCACCCCTCCACTTT. It is translated as CASSLARADNSPLHF.